This paragraph reports one T cell receptor beta chain. Its antigen is currently unknown. The sample belongs to a study of cytomegalovirus exposure and HLA in healthy donors. Germline V CDR1 and CDR2: MNHEY, SMNVEV (reference sequence). This CDR3 contains 16 residues. V lost 7 bases and J 0 bases, leaving 18 bases between the germline ends. Broader study findings: Available immune exposure information was restricted to CMV serostatus only. Common viral pathogens were later found to be apparently linked to several of the most significant clusters. Most TCR sequences were seen very rarely across donors, but some public TCRs occurred in many.

In the PCR, 60 Vbeta and 13 Jbeta primers were used. As processed by the authors: In a later analysis, around 12 million of some 80 million unique beta chains occurred in at least two donors. Some clones are missing from TCRdb's copy, which holds only in-frame ones; the method was immunoSEQ multiplex PCR. From that table come the V and J calls and clone size; the DNA was used to work out D and trimming. The sample has 150,000 to 250,000 clones, 79% seen once. The receptor comes from a woman in her 30s in good health and CMV-seropositive. Sequences were obtained from PBMCs. The V call is TRBV27, the J call TRBJ1-2; D possibly corresponds to TRBD1 (6 bases). The CDR3 reads CASTSTEGDANYGYTF. The DNA for the CDR3 is TGTGCCAGCACTTCAACCGAGGGGGATGCTAACTATGGCTACACCTTC.